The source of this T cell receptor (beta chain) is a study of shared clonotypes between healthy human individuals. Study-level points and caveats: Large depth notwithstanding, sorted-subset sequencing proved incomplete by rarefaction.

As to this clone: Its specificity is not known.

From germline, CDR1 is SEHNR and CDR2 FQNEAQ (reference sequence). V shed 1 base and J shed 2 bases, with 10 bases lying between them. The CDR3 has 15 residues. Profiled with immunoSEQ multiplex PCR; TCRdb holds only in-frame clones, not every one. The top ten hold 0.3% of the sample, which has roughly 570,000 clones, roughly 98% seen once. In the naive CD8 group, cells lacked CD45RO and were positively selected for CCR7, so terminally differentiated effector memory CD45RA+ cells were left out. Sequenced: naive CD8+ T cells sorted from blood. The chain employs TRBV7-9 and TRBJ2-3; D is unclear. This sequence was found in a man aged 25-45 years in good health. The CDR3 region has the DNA TGTGCCAGCAGCTTAGGGCCGGACCTCACAGATACGCAGTATTTT. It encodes CASSLGPDLTDTQYF. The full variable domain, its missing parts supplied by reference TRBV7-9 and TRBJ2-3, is DTGVSQNPRHKITKRGQNVTFRCDPISEHNRLYWYRQTLGQGPEFLTYFQNEAQLEKSRLLSDRFSAERPKGSFSTLEIQRTEQGDSAMYLCASSLGPDLTDTQYFGPGTRLTVL.